The next 24 T cell receptor beta chains were all read from a single sample in a study of cytomegalovirus exposure and HLA in healthy donors. PCR involved 60 Vbeta and 13 Jbeta primers. The data were produced by immunoSEQ multiplex PCR, yet TCRdb's version contains in-frame clones alone and is incomplete. The sample lists over 75,000 clones, 9.4% occurring once. The sample taken for sequencing was PBMCs. These receptors were taken from a man aged 50 or older in good health and CMV-seropositive.

A few counts support this clone. V is TRBV28 and J is TRBJ1-2; D ambiguous. V was cut by 7 bases and J by 0 bases, with 9 bases left in between. The CDR3 loop spans 13 amino acids. CDR1 is MDHEN and CDR2 is SYDVKM in the germline V gene. The CDR3 reads CASIARTNYGYTF. In nucleotides, the CDR3 is TGTGCCAGCATCGCTAGGACTAACTATGGCTACACCTTC.

This clone was seen only a few times. The gene calls are TRBV25-1 and TRBJ2-2; 8 bases are a match to TRBD2. The CDR3 loop spans 14 amino acids. Germline V gene lookup returns CDR1 MGHDK and CDR2 SYGVNS. After removal of 6 bases from V and 5 bases from J, the junction contained 5 bases not matched to a gene. CDR3 in amino acids: CASRPGGRTGELFF. CDR3 nucleotide sequence: TGTGCCAGCAGGCCCGGCGGGAGGACCGGGGAGCTGTTTTTT. The full variable domain, its missing parts supplied by reference TRBV25-1 and TRBJ2-2, is EADIYQTPRYLVIGTGKKITLECSQTMGHDKMYWYQQDPGMELHLIHYSYGVNSTEKGDLSSESTVSRIRTEHFPLTLESARPSHTSQYLCASRPGGRTGELFFGEGSRLTVL.

The chain combines TRBV27 with TRBJ2-3; the match to TRBD2 covers 8 bases. CDR3 length: 15 residues. V shed 0 bases and J 7 bases; nucleotides not matched to a gene: 6. Germline V gene sequence: CDR1 MNHEY, CDR2 SMNVEV (reference sequence). In nucleotides, the CDR3 is TGTGCCAGCAGTTTATCGCCCAGCGGGAGTAATACGCAGTATTTT. Protein product: CASSLSPSGSNTQYF.

This clone appeared a few times. This sequence joins TRBV9 and TRBJ1-1; D is ambiguous. V lost 2 bases and J lost 0, with 8 bases in between. The length of the CDR3 is 14 residues. The V gene's germline CDR1 is SGDLS and CDR2 YYNGEE. The CDR3 region is CASSVQALNTEAFF. CDR3 DNA sequence: TGTGCCAGCAGCGTTCAAGCTCTGAACACTGAAGCTTTCTTT.

The rearrangement uses TRBV10-3 and TRBJ2-2; 10 bases line up with TRBD2. The germline CDR1 and CDR2 sequences are ENHRY and SYGVKD. V dropped 7 bases and J dropped 5; count of bases not matched to a gene: 7. The CDR3 consists of 15 residues. CDR3 residues: CAITKGLATTGELFF. The CDR3 nucleotides are TGTGCCATCACCAAGGGACTAGCGACGACCGGGGAGCTGTTTTTT.

This clone turned up a few times. The chain joins TRBV4-1 to TRBJ1-2, with TRBD1 as a possible D gene (6 bases). The CDR3 sequence is 15 residues long. V gave up 0 bases and J gave up 4 bases, with 12 bases separating them. Germline V gene data show CDR1 as MGHRA and CDR2 as YSYEKL. CDR3 DNA: TGCGCCAGCAGCCAAGAAATACAGGGCGGCTATGGCTACACCTTC. Amino acids: CASSQEIQGGYGYTF.

Remarks on this clone: Likely a read error: the CDR3 ends without its conserved phenylalanine or tryptophan. It is unclear where the CDR3 begins or ends on the DNA, so no DNA is shown, and the CDR3 is as TCRdb lists it. The chain couples TRBV6-6 to TRBJ1-4. The CDR3 has 14 amino acids, counting both end residues. Germline CDR1 is MNHNY and CDR2 is SVGAGI (reference sequence). The CDR3 loop reads CASTPRGGDEKMFL.

The J gene is TRBJ2-1, the V gene TRBV7-2, with D possibly being TRBD2 (6 bases). The germline V and J ends were trimmed by 2 bases and 4 bases, with 15 bases remaining between them. Germline V gene lookup returns CDR1 SGHTA and CDR2 FQGNSA. This CDR3 region has 16 residues. The CDR3, as DNA: TGTGCCAGCAGCTTATTGTTCAGCGGGTCTTACAATGAGCAGTTCTTC. Protein sequence: CASSLLFSGSYNEQFF.

Only a few counts were recorded for this clone. This CDR3 reads CASSAWAGADNNEQFF. The DNA for the CDR3 is TGCGCCAGCAGCGCTTGGGCGGGAGCGGATAACAATGAGCAGTTCTTC. The chain uses TRBV4-1 and TRBJ2-1, with TRBD2 identical over 7 bases. The V and J ends lost 5 bases and 5 bases, in that order; junction bases with no gene match: 12. Germline CDR1 reads MGHRA; CDR2 reads YSYEKL. This CDR3 has 16 residues.

The chain joins TRBV27 to TRBJ1-6, with D maybe TRBD1 (5 bases). Trimming removed 8 bases at V and 0 bases at J, with 11 bases between. Per germline, CDR1 MNHEY and CDR2 SMNVEV (reference sequence). CDR3 length: 15 residues. The CDR3 sequence is CASGRQSSYNSPLHF. CDR3 DNA: TGTGCCAGCGGACGACAGAGCTCCTATAATTCACCCCTCCACTTT.

The rearrangement links TRBV7-8 to TRBJ2-5; D may be TRBD2 (6 bases). The CDR3 runs to 14 residues. The germline CDR1 and CDR2 sequences are SGHVS and FQNEAQ. Trimming cost V 5 bases and J 5 bases, with 15 bases left between them. CDR3 sequence: CASSLTSGPETQYF. Here the CDR3 DNA reads TGTGCCAGCAGCCTGACTAGTGGGCCGGAGACCCAGTACTTC.

The chain recombines TRBV11-3 with TRBJ2-2; possibly TRBD1 for D (5 bases). Germline V CDR1 and CDR2: SGHNT, YENEEA. The CDR3 has 14 residues. Trimming took 6 bases from V and 4 from J, leaving 12 bases between them. The CDR3 region has the DNA TGTGCCAGCAGGGAGACAGCGATCACCGGGGAGCTGTTTTTT. The encoded protein is CASRETAITGELFF.

This clone was seen a few times. The chain has TRBV2 and TRBJ2-6; D is ambiguous. Trimming shortened V by 2 bases and J by 0 bases, and 5 bases separated the two germline ends. Per the germline V gene, CDR1 is SNHLY and CDR2 is FYNNEI. The CDR3 is 15 amino acids. The CDR3, as DNA: TGTGCCAGCAGTGAATCGGTCTCTGGGGCCAACGTCCTGACTTTC. It encodes CASSESVSGANVLTF.

There are a few counts of this clone. The chain couples TRBV4-2 to TRBJ2-5; TRBD2 aligns across 13 bases. CDR3 length equals 17 residues. Germline lookup yields CDR1 LGHNA and CDR2 YNFKEQ. Trimming at V came to 1 base and at J to 2 bases, leaving 4 bases not matched to a gene. In DNA form, the CDR3 reads TGTGCCAGCAGCCAAGGGACTAGCGGGAGCCTTCAAGAGACCCAGTACTTC. Translation gives CASSQGTSGSLQETQYF.

The V and J genes are TRBV5-4 and TRBJ2-3; 7 bases align to TRBD2. This CDR3 spans 16 amino acids. V was clipped by 3 bases and J by 2 bases; unmatched bases: 9. Per germline, CDR1 SGHNT and CDR2 YYREEE (reference sequence). Here the CDR3 reads CASSSGLRSDTDTQYF. For the CDR3, the DNA is TGTGCCAGCAGCTCGGGACTACGCTCTGACACAGATACGCAGTATTTT.

This sequence joins TRBV19 and TRBJ2-7, with 9 positions matching TRBD1. CDR3 length: 14 amino acids. Trimming cost V 5 bases and J 6 bases; bases outside gene matches: 8. Germline lookup yields CDR1 LNHDA and CDR2 SQIVND (reference sequence). The CDR3 DNA is TGTGCCAGTAGTGGGACAGGGAGATTCTCCGAGCAGTACTTC. Translated, it gives CASSGTGRFSEQYF.

For the CDR3, the DNA is TGTGCCAGCAGTCCACGCTCGTCACAGGGGGCTTCCGAGCAGTACTTC. It codes for CASSPRSSQGASEQYF. The rearrangement links TRBV28 to TRBJ2-7; 9 bases match TRBD1. This CDR3 has 16 amino acids. V shed 5 bases and J 6 bases; nucleotides not matched to a gene: 14. Germline V gene lookup returns CDR1 MDHEN and CDR2 SYDVKM. Variable domain in full (rest from reference TRBV28 and TRBJ2-7): DVKVTQSSRYLVKRTGEKVFLECVQDMDHENMFWYRQDPGLGLRLIYFSYDVKMKEKGDIPEGYSVSREKKERFSLILESASTNQTSMYLCASSPRSSQGASEQYFGPGTRLTVT.

V gene TRBV7-9 combines with J gene TRBJ1-6; TRBD1 matches 8 bases. The V gene's germline CDR1 is SEHNR and CDR2 FQNEAQ (reference sequence). Germline trimming cut 6 bases from V and 7 bases from J; bases unmatched to any gene: 8. This CDR3 spans 15 amino acids. The chain's CDR3 is CASSSGQAENSPLHF. As DNA, the CDR3 is TGTGCCAGCAGTTCGGGACAGGCTGAAAATTCACCCCTCCACTTT.

In this sample, this clone turned up a few times. The chain's CDR3 is CASGGGNTEAFF. The DNA of the CDR3 is TGCGCCAGCGGCGGGGGAAACACTGAAGCTTTCTTT. J is TRBJ1-1 and V is TRBV10-2, with TRBD1 as a possible D gene (5 bases). Germline loops: CDR1 WSHSY, CDR2 SAAADI. V was cut by 8 bases and J by 2 bases, with 9 bases left in between. CDR3 length: 12 amino acids.

This clone was seen only a few times. V usage is TRBV28 and J usage is TRBJ2-2, with 8 bases fitting TRBD2. This CDR3 is built from 13 residues. With V trimmed by 11 bases and J by 0 bases, 2 bases remained unmatched. Germline-derived CDR1 and CDR2 are MDHEN and SYDVKM. CDR3 DNA sequence: TGTGCCTTAGCGGGAACGAACACCGGGGAGCTGTTTTTT. As protein: CALAGTNTGELFF. The complete variable domain, with remaining parts taken from reference TRBV28 and TRBJ2-2, reads DVKVTQSSRYLVKRTGEKVFLECVQDMDHENMFWYRQDPGLGLRLIYFSYDVKMKEKGDIPEGYSVSREKKERFSLILESASTNQTSMYLCALAGTNTGELFFGEGSRLTVL.

The rearrangement joins TRBV10-3 to TRBJ2-1, with D perhaps TRBD2 (6 bases). Germline V gene lookup returns CDR1 ENHRY and CDR2 SYGVKD. The CDR3 loop spans 15 amino acids. With 6 bases removed from V and 7 bases from J, the gap between germline ends came to 19 bases. CDR3 sequence: CAIRESGRDGNEQFF. In DNA, the CDR3 is TGTGCCATCAGGGAATCTGGGCGGGATGGAAATGAGCAGTTCTTC.

This clone was detected only a few times. The chain employs TRBV10-3 and TRBJ2-1, with 8 bases fitting TRBD1. Germline V gene lookup returns CDR1 ENHRY and CDR2 SYGVKD. This CDR3 contains 13 residues. The V gene end was trimmed by 4 bases and the J gene end by 4 bases; junction bases not matched to a gene: 0. In DNA form, the CDR3 reads TGTGCCATCAGTGGGGACAGGTACAATGAGCAGTTCTTC. Translated, it gives CAISGDRYNEQFF.

This clone was counted between two and nine times. The chain recombines TRBV30 with TRBJ2-7; D remains unclear. The CDR3 runs to 11 residues. Trimming stripped 1 base from V and 2 bases from J, with 3 bases between. Germline assignment: CDR1 GTSNPN and CDR2 SVGIG (reference sequence). Here the CDR3 DNA reads TGTGCCTGGAGTGGTACCTACGAGCAGTACTTC. Translating gives CAWSGTYEQYF.

A remark on this clone: The sample contains more than one DNA sequence encoding this CDR3. The V gene is TRBV6-1, the J gene TRBJ1-1; 7 positions match TRBD1. The CDR3 sequence is 17 residues long. Trimming at V came to 2 bases and at J to 6 bases, leaving 15 bases not matched to a gene. Per the germline V gene, CDR1 is MNHNS and CDR2 is SASEGT. CDR3 sequence (DNA): TGTGCCAGCAGTGAATACCAGGCAGGGGGATACGGGTCTGAAGCTTTCTTT. Its protein is CASSEYQAGGYGSEAFF.